The text below deals with one T cell receptor (beta chain). The limits of the CDR3 on the DNA are not certain, so only TCRdb's listed CDR3 is given. Counting both end residues, the CDR3 totals 15 amino acids. CDR1 and CDR2 (germline): LGHDT, YNNKEL (reference sequence). This table comes from immunoSEQ multiplex PCR, and its TCRdb copy is limited to in-frame clones, with some not included. The sample shows almost 200,000 clones, 70% to 90% of them seen only once. This sample is drawn from a study of blood T cell repertoires in COVID-19. About the research overall: Nucleic acid was either cDNA or gDNA, and it came from T cells, B-cell-depleted T cells, or PBMCs.

This clonotype was obtained from a woman under 30 who had recovered from COVID-19. The sample taken for sequencing was PBMCs or T cells enriched from blood (not recorded which). The chain links TRBV3-1 (or the pseudogene TRBV3-2) to TRBJ1-2; the table calls TRBD1, which could not be checked here. CDR3 sequence reads: CASSQVGGGAGGNTF.